This TCR beta chain was obtained from a study of blood T cell repertoires in COVID-19. Study as a whole: There were acute and convalescent COVID-19 samples, and they came from the United States, Italy and Spain. The analysed material was cDNA or gDNA that came from T cells, B-cell-depleted T cells, or PBMCs.

The protocol was immunoSEQ multiplex PCR, while the TCRdb copy is restricted to in-frame clones and leaves out a portion. The repertoire holds 150,000 or so clones, with roughly 76% as singletons. The CDR3 totals 14 residues. Unmatched junction bases numbered 2, after V lost 4 bases and J lost 8 bases. Germline values: CDR1 MNHEY, CDR2 SMNVEV (reference sequence). The material sequenced was peripheral blood. The source is a human donor with acute or convalescent COVID-19. The donor label of this sample is uncertain. The chain uses TRBV27 and TRBJ2-4, with TRBD2 identical over 13 bases. The CDR3 coding sequence is TGTGCCAGCAGTTACGGGACTAGCGGGGACATTCAGTACTTC. Encoded protein: CASSYGTSGDIQYF.